The sequence of this T cell receptor (beta chain) was determined in a study of shared clonotypes between healthy human individuals. Study background: With ages of 18 to 49, the donors were a couple of women and three men. Overall study results and limits: Clonotype sharing among the donors was expected to vary with sequencing depth. Non-shared clonotypes had lower generation probabilities than clonotypes shared by all four sorted-subset donors.

As to this clone: The antigen remains unidentified.

The assay used deep level. TCRdb's table, derived via immunoSEQ multiplex PCR, lists solely in-frame clones and lacks some. The sample lists 2.3 million or so clones, approximately 93% seen once, with approximately 0.4% in the top ten. Source material: naive CD4+ T cells from PBMCs. This sample's subset: CD45RA+ positively selected. This TCR derives from a man younger than 35 in good health. Some clones in this sample may be carry-over from other donors' samples.

CDR3 sequence: CAFRDSGPEAFF. For the CDR3, the DNA is TGTGCCTTTCGGGACTCGGGACCTGAAGCTTTCTTT. This chain links TRBV30 with TRBJ1-1; a weak D match, TRBD1 (5 bases). Trimming pared 7 bases from V and 6 bases from J, leaving 15 bases between. The CDR3 is 12 amino acids. Per germline, CDR1 GTSNPN and CDR2 SVGIG (reference sequence). The full variable domain, in which reference TRBV30 and TRBJ1-1 provide the parts outside the CDR3, is SQTIHQWPATLVQPVGSPLSLECTVEGTSNPNLYWYRQAAGRGLQLLFYSVGIGQISSEVPQNLSASRPQDRQFILSSKKLLLSDSGFYLCAFRDSGPEAFFGQGTRLTVV.